One and the same sample provided the 26 T cell receptor beta chains below, sequenced in a study of cytomegalovirus exposure and HLA in healthy donors. The PCR employed 60 Vbeta primers together with 13 Jbeta primers. Libraries were prepared by immunoSEQ multiplex PCR; TCRdb keeps only in-frame clonotypes and omits some of them. Of 90,000 to 150,000 clones in the sample, 55% to 65% were seen once. The sequencing sample was made of PBMCs. The receptors shown here come from a man between 35 and 55 years old in good health and CMV-seropositive.

The V gene is TRBV2, the J gene TRBJ1-3; D unresolved. Deletions cut 6 bases from V and 1 base from J, with 13 bases between. The CDR3 has 15 amino acids. Germline CDR1 reads SNHLY; CDR2 reads FYNNEI. The CDR3 bases are TGTGCCAGCAGCGACGGCAGGAGGTCTGGAAACACCATATATTTT. Encoded protein: CASSDGRRSGNTIYF. Combining the CDR3 with reference TRBV2 and TRBJ1-3 gives the whole variable domain EPEVTQTPSHQVTQMGQEVILRCVPISNHLYFYWYRQILGQKVEFLVSFYNNEISEKSEIFDDQFSVERPDGSNFTLKIRSTKLEDSAMYFCASSDGRRSGNTIYFGEGSWLTVV.

This clone was observed a handful of times. The J gene is TRBJ2-7, the V gene TRBV2; TRBD2 agrees at 11 bases. Losses at the gene ends were 3 bases for V and 3 bases for J; bases not matched to a gene: 7. This CDR3 comprises 16 residues. Germline V gene lookup returns CDR1 SNHLY and CDR2 FYNNEI. The CDR3 nucleotides are TGTGCCAGCAGTGACCCGGGACTAGCGGCGTACTACGAGCAGTACTTC. It specifies CASSDPGLAAYYEQYF. The full variable domain, completed using reference TRBV2 and TRBJ2-7, is EPEVTQTPSHQVTQMGQEVILRCVPISNHLYFYWYRQILGQKVEFLVSFYNNEISEKSEIFDDQFSVERPDGSNFTLKIRSTKLEDSAMYFCASSDPGLAAYYEQYFGPGTRLTVT.

This chain connects TRBV6-5 to TRBJ2-1, with TRBD1 as a possible D gene (7 bases). Germline lookup yields CDR1 MNHEY and CDR2 SVGAGI. With 7 bases removed from V and 7 bases from J, the gap between germline ends came to 17 bases. The CDR3 spans 14 residues. DNA of the CDR3: TGTGCCAGCACTCAAGGAGGGGGCGAGAATGAGCAGTTCTTC. Translation: CASTQGGGENEQFF.

This rearrangement joins TRBV5-6 to TRBJ2-7; maybe TRBD2 (5 bases). The CDR3 runs to 13 residues. Germline lookup yields CDR1 SGHDT and CDR2 YYEEEE. V shed 3 bases and J shed 3 bases, with 10 bases lying between them. CDR3 loop: CASSSTRIYEQYF. Here the CDR3 DNA reads TGTGCCAGCAGCTCTACTAGAATCTACGAGCAGTACTTC.

The chain is built from TRBV6-6 and TRBJ2-1; possibly TRBD2 for D (7 bases). The CDR3 has 15 residues. Per germline, CDR1 MNHNY and CDR2 SVGAGI (reference sequence). V shed 6 bases and J shed 5 bases, with 17 bases lying between them. CDR3 sequence: CASSLRGGRDNEQFF. CDR3 nucleotides: TGTGCCAGCAGCTTAAGGGGGGGGCGAGACAATGAGCAGTTCTTC.

Only one count was recorded for this clone. The genes are TRBV10-3 and TRBJ1-1; 10 positions match TRBD1. This CDR3 is 18 amino acids long. The ends lost 0 bases at V and 1 base at J; junction bases unmatched: 8. Germline V gene sequence: CDR1 ENHRY, CDR2 SYGVKD. The CDR3 spells CAISESGTGERSNTEAFF. The CDR3 nucleotides read TGTGCCATCAGTGAGTCCGGGACAGGGGAAAGATCGAACACTGAAGCTTTCTTT.

The chain joins TRBV10-2 to TRBJ1-5; D perhaps matches TRBD1 (5 bases). The germline V and J ends were trimmed by 10 bases and 7 bases, with 14 bases remaining between them. The CDR3 runs to 12 residues. Germline CDR1 is WSHSY and CDR2 is SAAADI. The CDR3 nucleotides are TGCGCCACCACCCAGGGTGCGCAGCCCCAGCATTTT. Residues: CATTQGAQPQHF.

V and J are TRBV1 and TRBJ1-1. TRBV1 is a known pseudogene. The CDR3 covers 16 residues. The CDR3 sequence is CTSSQEAGQRNTEAFF. In DNA, the CDR3 is TGCACCAGCAGCCAAGAAGCGGGCCAGAGGAACACTGAAGCTTTCTTT.

This chain uses TRBV5-6 with TRBJ1-5; D unresolved. The CDR3 contains 14 residues. CDR1 and CDR2 from the germline V gene are SGHDT and YYEEEE. Trimming shortened V by 1 base and J by 5 bases, and 10 bases separated the two germline ends. The CDR3 here is CASSLYRADQPQHF. For the CDR3, the DNA is TGTGCCAGCAGCTTGTACAGAGCCGATCAGCCCCAGCATTTT. Looking up the rest from reference TRBV5-6 and TRBJ1-5 gives the full variable domain: DAGVTQSPTHLIKTRGQQVTLRCSPKSGHDTVSWYQQALGQGPQFIFQYYEEEERQRGNFPDRFSGHQFPNYSSELNVNALLLGDSALYLCASSLYRADQPQHFGDGTRLSIL.

In this sample, this clone turned up once. This chain connects TRBV5-4 to TRBJ2-3, with D unclear. Germline CDR1 reads SGHNT; CDR2 reads YYREEE (reference sequence). The CDR3 sequence is 15 residues long. Trimming removed 1 base from V and 6 bases from J, with 15 bases in between. CDR3 protein: CASSLILGKADTQYF. The CDR3 nucleotides read TGTGCCAGCAGCTTGATACTGGGTAAAGCGGATACGCAGTATTTT.

The chain couples TRBV4-2 to TRBJ1-4, with D perhaps TRBD1 (5 bases). Per germline, CDR1 LGHNA and CDR2 YNFKEQ. The V end was cut by 2 bases, the J end by 6 bases, with 10 bases between. This CDR3 spans 14 amino acids. The CDR3 sequence is CASSQSGGYEKLFF. The CDR3 nucleotides read TGTGCCAGCAGCCAATCGGGGGGTTATGAAAAACTGTTTTTT.

The V call is TRBV6-5, the J call TRBJ2-5, with 7 bases fitting TRBD1. The end of the DNA is better explained by TRBJ2-7, so the J call may be wrong. The CDR3 runs to 13 residues. Germline assignment: CDR1 MNHEY and CDR2 SVGAGI. CDR3 residues: CASSPGTVYEQYF. Here the CDR3 DNA reads TGTGCCAGCAGTCCCGGGACAGTCTACGAGCAGTACTTC.

The rearrangement joins TRBV25-1 to TRBJ1-2; TRBD1 might be the D (5 bases). V lost 2 bases and J 10 bases, leaving 8 bases between the germline ends. Germline V CDR1 and CDR2: MGHDK, SYGVNS. This CDR3 spans 11 amino acids. CDR3 amino acids: CASSEMTDYTF. The CDR3 nucleotides are TGTGCCAGCAGTGAAATGACAGACTACACCTTC.

The CDR3 nucleotides read TGCGCCAGCAGCCAAGTACCCTCCTTCGACAGGGGAGATGAAAAACTGTTTTTT. Residues: CASSQVPSFDRGDEKLFF. This rearrangement joins TRBV4-1 to TRBJ1-4; TRBD1 agrees at 8 bases. Germline values: CDR1 MGHRA, CDR2 YSYEKL. This CDR3 region has 18 residues. The V segment lost 1 base and the J segment 6 bases; nucleotides outside the gene matches: 13.

The chain carries TRBV18 and TRBJ1-5, with D hard to call. The V end was cut by 9 bases, the J end by 5 bases, with 14 bases between. The CDR3 is 13 amino acids. The germline V gene encodes CDR1 KGHSH and CDR2 LQKENI. The CDR3 loop reads CASVRDVDQPQHF. DNA of the CDR3: TGTGCCAGTGTCCGGGATGTCGATCAGCCCCAGCATTTT.

V usage is TRBV19 and J usage is TRBJ2-7; 7 bases agree with TRBD1. In germline, CDR1 is LNHDA, CDR2 SQIVND (reference sequence). The CDR3 has 15 residues. V was clipped by 5 bases and J by 3 bases; unmatched bases: 10. The CDR3 here is CASSENGGQIYEQYF. CDR3 sequence (DNA): TGTGCCAGTAGTGAGAATGGGGGACAGATCTACGAGCAGTACTTC. The full variable domain, completed using reference TRBV19 and TRBJ2-7, is DGGITQSPKYLFRKEGQNVTLSCEQNLNHDAMYWYRQDPGQGLRLIYYSQIVNDFQKGDIAEGYSVSREKKESFPLTVTSAQKNPTAFYLCASSENGGQIYEQYFGPGTRLTVT.

The chain recombines TRBV7-9 with TRBJ2-2; 13 nucleotides line up with TRBD2. J gave up 6 bases and V 6 bases, and 4 bases lay outside the gene matches. Looked up from germline, CDR1 is SEHNR and CDR2 is FQNEAQ (reference sequence). The CDR3 extends over 15 amino acids. In DNA, the CDR3 is TGTGCCAGCAGGCCTACTAGCGGGAGGGCCGGGGAGCTGTTTTTT. The encoded protein is CASRPTSGRAGELFF.

This clone appeared once. J is TRBJ2-1 and V is TRBV7-9; the match to TRBD1 covers 9 bases. The CDR3 has 17 residues. CDR1 is SEHNR, CDR2 FQNEAQ, per germline (reference sequence). The V gene end was trimmed by 4 bases and the J gene end by 9 bases; junction bases not matched to a gene: 16. This CDR3 is CASSSWGAGTGWTEQFF. In nucleotides, the CDR3 is TGTGCCAGCAGCTCCTGGGGGGCCGGGACAGGGTGGACTGAGCAGTTCTTC.

The gene calls are TRBV6-4 and TRBJ1-4, with no clear D. The V end lost 2 bases, the J end lost 10 bases, and 14 bases lay between the germline ends. This CDR3 spans 14 amino acids. CDR1 is MRHNA, CDR2 SNTAGT, per germline. CDR3 sequence reads: CASSDPRSGGKLFF. The CDR3 DNA sequence: TGTGCCAGCAGTGACCCGAGATCGGGAGGAAAACTGTTTTTT.

V gene TRBV6-6 combines with J gene TRBJ2-1; TRBD2 agrees at 9 bases. The CDR3 covers 16 residues. V was pared by 0 bases and J by 8 bases, with 8 bases of the junction left unmatched. CDR1 and CDR2 from the germline V gene are MNHNY and SVGAGI (reference sequence). The CDR3 DNA is TGTGCCAGCAGTTACTCGAGGCGGGGGGGCGGGGATGAGCAGTTCTTC. It translates to CASSYSRRGGGDEQFF.

V usage is TRBV4-1 and J usage is TRBJ2-3; D call uncertain. The CDR3 has 13 residues. Germline CDR1 reads MGHRA; CDR2 reads YSYEKL. The V end was cut by 3 bases, the J end by 6 bases, with 10 bases between. CDR3 amino acids: CASSHARSDTQYF. DNA of the CDR3: TGCGCCAGCAGCCATGCCAGATCGGATACGCAGTATTTT.

The chain recombines TRBV19 with TRBJ1-2; D gene ambiguous. Trimming cost V 3 bases and J 6 bases, with 8 bases left between them. Germline V CDR1 and CDR2: LNHDA, SQIVND (reference sequence). The CDR3 runs 12 residues. The CDR3 DNA sequence: TGTGCCAGTAGTATCATGGAGGATGGCTACACCTTC. Translation gives CASSIMEDGYTF.

This clone was counted a single time. V and J are TRBV7-8 and TRBJ2-3; D not certain. From germline, CDR1 is SGHVS and CDR2 FQNEAQ. The ends were cut back, 5 bases at V and 4 bases at J, with 13 bases in the middle. CDR3 size: 14 residues. CDR3 nucleotides: TGTGCCAGCAGCCCCGTGATCTCGGCAGATACGCAGTATTTT. Encoded protein: CASSPVISADTQYF.

The chain couples TRBV9 to TRBJ2-7; possible D gene TRBD1, 6 bases. The germline CDR1 and CDR2 sequences are SGDLS and YYNGEE. The CDR3 covers 15 residues. Between the trimmed V and J ends, which lost 4 bases and 1 base, there was a span of 15 bases. CDR3 sequence: CASSPSGQRSYEQYF. For the CDR3, the DNA is TGTGCCAGCAGCCCTTCAGGACAGAGATCCTACGAGCAGTACTTC.

The chain recombines TRBV28 with TRBJ1-5, with 8 bases fitting TRBD1. The germline V gene has CDR1 MDHEN and CDR2 SYDVKM. The junction had 11 bases not matched to a gene; V was cut back by 6 bases and J by 4 bases. The CDR3 is made up of 16 amino acids. This CDR3 reads CASRYQDRALNQPQHF. The CDR3 DNA is TGTGCCAGCAGGTACCAGGACAGGGCTCTTAATCAGCCCCAGCATTTT.

The chain combines TRBV7-9 with TRBJ2-7; TRBD2 matches 10 bases. CDR1 SEHNR and CDR2 FQNEAQ come from the germline V gene (reference sequence). V trimming: 2 bases; J trimming: 2 bases; junction bases outside the gene matches: 6. There are 16 residues in the CDR3. CDR3 sequence (DNA): TGTGCCAGCAGCTTACTTGGGACTAGCGCTACCTACGAGCAGTACTTC. Its protein is CASSLLGTSATYEQYF.